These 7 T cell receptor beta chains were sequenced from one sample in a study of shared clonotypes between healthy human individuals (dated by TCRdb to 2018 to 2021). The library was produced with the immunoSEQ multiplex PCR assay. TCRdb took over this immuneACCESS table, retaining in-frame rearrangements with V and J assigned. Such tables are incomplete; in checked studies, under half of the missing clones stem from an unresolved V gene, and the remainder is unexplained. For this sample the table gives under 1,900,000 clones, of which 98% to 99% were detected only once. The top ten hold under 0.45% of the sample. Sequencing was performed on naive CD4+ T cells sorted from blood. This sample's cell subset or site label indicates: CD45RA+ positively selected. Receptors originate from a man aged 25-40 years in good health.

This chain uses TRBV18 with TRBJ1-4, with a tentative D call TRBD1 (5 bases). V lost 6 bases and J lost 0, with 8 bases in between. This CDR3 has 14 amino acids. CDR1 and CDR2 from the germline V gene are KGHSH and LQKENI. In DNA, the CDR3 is TGTGCCAGCTCGGACACCTCAACTAATGAAAAACTGTTTTTT. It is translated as CASSDTSTNEKLFF. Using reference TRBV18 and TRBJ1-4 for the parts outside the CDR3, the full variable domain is NAGVMQNPRHLVRRRGQEARLRCSPMKGHSHVYWYRQLPEEGLKFMVYLQKENIIDESGMPKERFSAEFPKEGPSILRIQQVVRGDSAAYFCASSDTSTNEKLFFGSGTQLSVL.

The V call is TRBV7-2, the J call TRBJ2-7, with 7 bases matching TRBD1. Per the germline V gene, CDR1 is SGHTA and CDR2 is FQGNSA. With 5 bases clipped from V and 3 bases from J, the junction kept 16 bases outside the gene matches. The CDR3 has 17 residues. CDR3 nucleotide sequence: TGTGCCAGCAGCGCACGTACAGGGGCTGAAAGGGGCTACGAGCAGTACTTC. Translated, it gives CASSARTGAERGYEQYF.

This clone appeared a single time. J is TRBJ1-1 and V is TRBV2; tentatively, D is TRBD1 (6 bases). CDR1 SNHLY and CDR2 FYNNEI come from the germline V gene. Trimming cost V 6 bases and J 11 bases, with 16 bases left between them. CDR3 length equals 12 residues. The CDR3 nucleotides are TGTGCCAGCAGGGAAACAGGGAACAGCGCTTTCTTT. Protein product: CASRETGNSAFF.

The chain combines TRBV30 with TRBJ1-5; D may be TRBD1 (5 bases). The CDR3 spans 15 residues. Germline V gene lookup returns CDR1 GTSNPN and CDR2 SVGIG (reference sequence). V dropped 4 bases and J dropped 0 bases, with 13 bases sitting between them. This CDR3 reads CAWIAPGNSNQPQHF. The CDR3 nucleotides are TGTGCCTGGATTGCCCCAGGGAATAGCAATCAGCCCCAGCATTTT.

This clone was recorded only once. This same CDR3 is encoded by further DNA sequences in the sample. The DNA for the CDR3 is TGCGCCAGCAGCTTGTCGGCGAATCAGCCCCAGCATTTT. Translating gives CASSLSANQPQHF. The chain employs TRBV5-1 and TRBJ1-5; D is ambiguous. The CDR3 totals 13 residues. Germline CDR1 is SGHRS and CDR2 is YFSETQ. Trimming cost V 1 base and J 4 bases, with 6 bases left between them.

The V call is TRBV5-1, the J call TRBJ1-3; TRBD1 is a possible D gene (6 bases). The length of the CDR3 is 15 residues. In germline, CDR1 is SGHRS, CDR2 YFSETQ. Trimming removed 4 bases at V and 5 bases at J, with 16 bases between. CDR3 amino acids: CASSPGAGTRNTIYF. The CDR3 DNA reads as TGCGCCAGCAGCCCGGGGGCCGGGACCAGAAACACCATATATTTT.

In DNA form, the CDR3 reads TGTGCCAGCAGCTCACTAGCCAATGAGCAGTTCTTC. It specifies CASSSLANEQFF. This rearrangement joins TRBV7-6 to TRBJ2-1, with a possible D match to TRBD2 (6 bases). V was cut by 4 bases and J by 6 bases, with 7 bases left in between. CDR1 is SGHVS, CDR2 FNYEAQ, per germline. This CDR3 spans 12 amino acids.